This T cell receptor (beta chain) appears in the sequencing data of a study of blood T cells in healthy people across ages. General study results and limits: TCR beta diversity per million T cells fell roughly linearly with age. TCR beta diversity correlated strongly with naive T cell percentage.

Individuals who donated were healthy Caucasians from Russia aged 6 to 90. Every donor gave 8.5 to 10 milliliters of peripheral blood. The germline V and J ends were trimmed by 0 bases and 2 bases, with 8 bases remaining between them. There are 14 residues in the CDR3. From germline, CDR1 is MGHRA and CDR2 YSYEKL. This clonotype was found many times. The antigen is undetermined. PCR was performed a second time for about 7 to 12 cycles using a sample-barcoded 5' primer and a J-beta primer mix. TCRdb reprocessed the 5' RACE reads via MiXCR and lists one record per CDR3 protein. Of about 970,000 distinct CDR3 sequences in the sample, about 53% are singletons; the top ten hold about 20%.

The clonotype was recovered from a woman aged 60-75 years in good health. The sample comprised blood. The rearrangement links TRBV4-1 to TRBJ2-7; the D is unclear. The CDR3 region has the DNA TGCGCCAGCAGCCAAGAGTTGCCGACCTACGAGCAGTACTTC. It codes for CASSQELPTYEQYF.